This T cell receptor beta chain was observed in a study of T cell changes during pregnancy in multiple sclerosis. TCRdb's table, derived via immunoSEQ multiplex PCR, lists solely in-frame clones and lacks some. The sample yields around 67,000 clones, around 92% seen once. The germline CDR1 and CDR2 sequences are LGHNA and YNFKEQ. The CDR3 is 15 amino acids. V lost 7 bases, J lost 3 bases, and 7 bases stayed unmatched. The clonotype originates from a female donor with multiple sclerosis, enrolled in a pregnancy study. Sequenced material: peripheral blood, taken in the first trimester of pregnancy. The chain combines TRBV4-2 with TRBJ2-5; 11 bases are shared with TRBD2. The CDR3 DNA reads as TGTGCCAGCACGTCTAGCGGGAGGTCAAAAGAGACCCAGTACTTC. It translates to CASTSSGRSKETQYF.